This T cell receptor beta chain was documented in a study of T cell responses to AZD1222 COVID-19 vaccine. Profiled with immunoSEQ multiplex PCR; TCRdb holds only in-frame clones, not every one. Here the sample spans approximately 200,000 clones, roughly nine tenths being singletons. Study-level points and caveats: A mostly white British donor set with more females was recruited, and clonal diversity was possibly underestimated.

With respect to this clone: What it binds is not known.

The CDR3 consists of 16 residues. Germline V CDR1 and CDR2: LNHDA, SQIVND (reference sequence). The germline V and J ends were trimmed by 1 base and 3 bases, with 12 bases remaining between them. The specimen was peripheral blood, collected 28 days after the second AZD1222 dose. The source of this sequence is an adult who received the AZD1222 COVID-19 vaccine. The chain is built from TRBV19 and TRBJ2-2; possible D gene TRBD1, 6 bases. The CDR3 bases are TGTGCCAGTAGTATAGTTCCCAGGGGACACACCGGGGAGCTGTTTTTT. The encoded protein is CASSIVPRGHTGELFF.